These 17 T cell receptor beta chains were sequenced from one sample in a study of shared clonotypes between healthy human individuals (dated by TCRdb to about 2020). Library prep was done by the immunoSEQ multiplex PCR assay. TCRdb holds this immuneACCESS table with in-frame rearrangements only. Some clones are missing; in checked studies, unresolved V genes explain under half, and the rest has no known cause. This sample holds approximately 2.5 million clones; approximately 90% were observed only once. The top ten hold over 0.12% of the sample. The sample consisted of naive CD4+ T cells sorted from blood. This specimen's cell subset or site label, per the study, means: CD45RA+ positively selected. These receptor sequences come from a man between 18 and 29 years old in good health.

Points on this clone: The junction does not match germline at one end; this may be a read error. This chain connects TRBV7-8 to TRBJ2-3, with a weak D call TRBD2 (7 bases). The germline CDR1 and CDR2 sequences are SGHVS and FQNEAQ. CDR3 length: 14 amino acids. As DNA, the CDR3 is TGTGCCAGCAGTTACGGGGGGACGACAGGTACGCAGTATTTT. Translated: CASSYGGTTGTQYF.

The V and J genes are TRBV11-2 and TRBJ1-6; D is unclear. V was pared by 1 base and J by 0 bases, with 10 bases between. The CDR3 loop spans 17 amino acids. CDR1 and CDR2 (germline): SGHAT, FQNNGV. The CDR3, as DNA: TGTGCCAGCAGCTTAGGGTCCTGGCGCTCCTATAATTCACCCCTCCACTTT. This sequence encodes CASSLGSWRSYNSPLHF.

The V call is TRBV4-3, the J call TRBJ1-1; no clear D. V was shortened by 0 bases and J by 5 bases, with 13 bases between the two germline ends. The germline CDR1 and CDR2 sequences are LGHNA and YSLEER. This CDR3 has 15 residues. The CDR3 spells CASSQDPRKGTEAFF. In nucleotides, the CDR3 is TGCGCCAGCAGCCAAGATCCCCGAAAGGGAACTGAAGCTTTCTTT.

The CDR3 protein is CASSSTGGPGNEQFF. The CDR3 DNA reads TGTGCCAGCAGCTCCACGGGGGGGCCGGGCAATGAGCAGTTCTTC. The chain couples TRBV6-5 to TRBJ2-1, with 8 nucleotides matching TRBD2. CDR3 length: 15 amino acids. Trimming cost V 6 bases and J 6 bases; bases outside gene matches: 10. From germline, CDR1 is MNHEY and CDR2 SVGAGI.

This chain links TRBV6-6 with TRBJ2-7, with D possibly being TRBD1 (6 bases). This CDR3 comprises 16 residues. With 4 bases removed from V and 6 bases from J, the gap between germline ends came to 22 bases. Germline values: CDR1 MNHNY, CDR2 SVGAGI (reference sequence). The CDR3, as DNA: TGTGCCAGCAGTTTCCGCCCGGGGCAGGGGAATAGCGAGCAGTACTTC. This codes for CASSFRPGQGNSEQYF.

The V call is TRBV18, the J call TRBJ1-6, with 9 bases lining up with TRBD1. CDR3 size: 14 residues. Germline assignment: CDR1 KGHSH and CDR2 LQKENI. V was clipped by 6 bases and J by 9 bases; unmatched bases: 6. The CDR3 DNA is TGTGCCAGCTCCCTGGACAGGGGAAGTTCACCCCTCCACTTT. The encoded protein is CASSLDRGSSPLHF. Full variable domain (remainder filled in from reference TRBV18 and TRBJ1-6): NAGVMQNPRHLVRRRGQEARLRCSPMKGHSHVYWYRQLPEEGLKFMVYLQKENIIDESGMPKERFSAEFPKEGPSILRIQQVVRGDSAAYFCASSLDRGSSPLHFGNGTRLTVT.

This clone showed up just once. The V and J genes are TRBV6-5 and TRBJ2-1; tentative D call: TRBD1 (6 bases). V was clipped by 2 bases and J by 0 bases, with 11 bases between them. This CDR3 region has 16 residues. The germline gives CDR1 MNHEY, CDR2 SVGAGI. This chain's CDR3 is CASSYLDRSSYNEQFF. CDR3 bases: TGTGCCAGCAGTTACCTAGACAGGAGCTCCTACAATGAGCAGTTCTTC.

DNA for the CDR3: TGTGCCAGCAGCCGACGGCTAAGTCGCTACGAGCAGTACTTC. Its protein is CASSRRLSRYEQYF. The V gene is TRBV7-8, the J gene TRBJ2-7, with unresolved D. This CDR3 contains 14 residues. In germline, CDR1 is SGHVS, CDR2 FQNEAQ. Trimming left V 5 bases short and J 3 bases short, with 14 bases between.

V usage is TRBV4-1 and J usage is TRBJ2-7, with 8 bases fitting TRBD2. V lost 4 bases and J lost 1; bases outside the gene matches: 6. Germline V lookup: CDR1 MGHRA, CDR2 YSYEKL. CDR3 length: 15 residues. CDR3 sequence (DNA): TGCGCCAGCAGCCGTAGTAGCGGGGATTCCTACGAGCAGTACTTC. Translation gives CASSRSSGDSYEQYF.

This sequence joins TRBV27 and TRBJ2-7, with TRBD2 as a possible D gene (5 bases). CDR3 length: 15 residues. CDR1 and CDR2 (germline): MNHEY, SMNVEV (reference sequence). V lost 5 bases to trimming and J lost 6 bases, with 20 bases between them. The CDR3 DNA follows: TGTGCCAGCAGTCCACCCGGGTCTAGCCCCCGCGAGCAGTACTTC. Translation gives CASSPPGSSPREQYF.

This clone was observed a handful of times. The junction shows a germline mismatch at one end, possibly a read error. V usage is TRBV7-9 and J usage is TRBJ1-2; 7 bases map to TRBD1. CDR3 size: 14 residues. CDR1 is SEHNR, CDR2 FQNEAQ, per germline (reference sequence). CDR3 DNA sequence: TGTGCCAGCAGCTTAGTTGACAGGGAGAAGGCCCTGGCCTTC. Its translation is CASSLVDREKALAF.

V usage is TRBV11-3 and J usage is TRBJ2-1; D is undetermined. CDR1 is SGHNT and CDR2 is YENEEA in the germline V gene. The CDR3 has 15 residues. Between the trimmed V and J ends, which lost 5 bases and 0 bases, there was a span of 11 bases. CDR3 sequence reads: CASSMDGSSYNEQFF. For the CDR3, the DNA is TGTGCCAGCAGCATGGACGGAAGCTCCTACAATGAGCAGTTCTTC.

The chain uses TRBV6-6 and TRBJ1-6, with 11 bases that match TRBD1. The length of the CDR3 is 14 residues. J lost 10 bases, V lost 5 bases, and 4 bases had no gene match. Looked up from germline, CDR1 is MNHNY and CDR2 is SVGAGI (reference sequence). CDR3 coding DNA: TGTGCCAGCAGTCAGGACAGGGGGCAGTCACCCCTCCACTTT. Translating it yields CASSQDRGQSPLHF.

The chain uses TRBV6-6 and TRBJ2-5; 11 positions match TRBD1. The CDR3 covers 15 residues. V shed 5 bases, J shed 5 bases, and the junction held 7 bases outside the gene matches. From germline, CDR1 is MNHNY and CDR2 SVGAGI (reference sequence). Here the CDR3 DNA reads TGTGCCAGCAGTAACGGACAGGGGGCGGGGGAGACCCAGTACTTC. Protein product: CASSNGQGAGETQYF.

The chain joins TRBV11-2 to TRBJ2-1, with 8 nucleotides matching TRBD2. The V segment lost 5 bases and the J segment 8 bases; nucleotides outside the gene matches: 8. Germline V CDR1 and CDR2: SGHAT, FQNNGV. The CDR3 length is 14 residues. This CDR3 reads CASSLGGAFDEQFF. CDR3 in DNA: TGTGCCAGCAGCCTCGGGGGGGCCTTCGATGAGCAGTTCTTC.

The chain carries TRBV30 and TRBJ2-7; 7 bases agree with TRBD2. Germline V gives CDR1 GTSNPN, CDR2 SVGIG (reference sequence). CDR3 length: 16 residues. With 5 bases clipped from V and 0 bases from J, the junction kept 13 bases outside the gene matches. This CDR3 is CAWALGLWGGSYEQYF. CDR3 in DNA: TGTGCCTGGGCCCTAGGCCTTTGGGGGGGCTCCTACGAGCAGTACTTC.

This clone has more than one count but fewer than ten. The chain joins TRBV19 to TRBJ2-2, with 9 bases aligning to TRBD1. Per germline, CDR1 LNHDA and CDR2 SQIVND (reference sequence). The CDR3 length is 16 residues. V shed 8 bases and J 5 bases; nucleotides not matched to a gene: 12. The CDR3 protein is CASVGTGTIGTGELFF. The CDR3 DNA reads TGTGCCAGTGTAGGGACAGGGACGATAGGAACCGGGGAGCTGTTTTTT.